A selection of T cell receptor beta chains follows, all from one sample in a study of blood T cell repertoires in COVID-19. TCRdb's copy holds only in-frame clones and misses some; the assay was immunoSEQ multiplex PCR. The data hold some 260,000 clones, with around 85% observed a single time. The sequencing input was peripheral blood. Source of these receptors: a woman between 40 and 55 years old with active or convalescent COVID-19. Each CDR3 is given with its conserved first and last residue. A D gene is named only where the DNA matches it firmly. Only part of the rows carry a size: once, few, many, or a class if the clone is expanded.

clone size	J gene	V gene	D gene	CDR3 DNA	CDR3 protein
.	TRBJ2-1	TRBV7-3	TRBD2	TGTGCCAGCAGGGTAGCGGGGGGCTACAATGAGCAGTTCTTC	CASRVAGGYNEQFF
.	TRBJ1-3	TRBV12-3/TRBV12-4	.	TGTGCCAGCAGACTAGGTAACACCATATATTTT	CASRLGNTIYF
.	TRBJ2-7	TRBV2	TRBD1	TGTGCCAGCAGGAGACTTCGGACAGGATACTACGAGCAGTACTTC	CASRRLRTGYYEQYF
.	TRBJ1-2	TRBV29-1	TRBD1	TGCAGCGTTGGGCCCCTGGACAGGGCCCTCTATGGCTACACCTTC	CSVGPLDRALYGYTF
.	TRBJ2-1	TRBV27	.	TGTGCCAGCAGTCCGGTCGAGCAGTTCTTC	CASSPVEQFF
.	TRBJ1-5	TRBV2	.	TGTGCCAGCAGTGATCGGGTGTCTAACGGTCAGCCCCAGCATTTT	CASSDRVSNGQPQHF
.	TRBJ1-5	TRBV2	.	TGTGCCAGCAGGAGGGACAATCAGCCCCAGCATTTT	CASRRDNQPQHF
.	TRBJ2-2	TRBV2	TRBD2	TGTGCCAGCAGCTCAAGGGCTAGCGGGGGAACCGGGGAGCTGTTTTTT	CASSSRASGGTGELFF
.	TRBJ1-3	TRBV19	TRBD1	TGTGCCAGTACCCAGGACAGGGGCTCTGGAAACACCATATATTTT	CASTQDRGSGNTIYF
once	TRBJ1-2	TRBV5-6	.	TGTGCCAGCAGCTTGTACGTCGTGACAGACAACTATGGCTACACCTTC	CASSLYVVTDNYGYTF
.	TRBJ2-7	TRBV4-1	TRBD2	TGCGCCAGCAGCCAAGACGGGGGGACGGCCAACTACGAGCAGTACTTC	CASSQDGGTANYEQYF
few	TRBJ2-3	TRBV11-2	.	TGTGCCAGCAGCCTGTTGGCAGGGCAAGATACGCAGTATTTT	CASSLLAGQDTQYF
.	TRBJ2-1	TRBV5-1	TRBD2	TGCGCCAGCAGCTTGCCCCCTCTAGCGGGGGGCCACAATGAGCAGTTCTTC	CASSLPPLAGGHNEQFF
once	TRBJ2-2	TRBV5-5	.	TGTGCCAGCAGCTCCAGCACAGGGACGAACACCGGGGAGCTGTTTTTT	CASSSSTGTNTGELFF
.	TRBJ2-5	TRBV30	.	TGTGCCTGGAGATCTTGGGACGGACTATCGAAAGGGACCCAGTACTTC	CAWRSWDGLSKGTQYF
.	TRBJ1-2	TRBV24-1	.	TGTGCCACCAGTGGGCCGGGAGGGAACTATGGCTACACCTTC	CATSGPGGNYGYTF
.	TRBJ2-3	TRBV9	TRBD2	TGTGCCAGCAGCGTCACTAGCGGGGGGGCTAGCACAGATACGCAGTATTTT	CASSVTSGGASTDTQYF
.	TRBJ2-7	TRBV6-5	TRBD1	TGTGCCAGCAGTAAATTTCGACAGGGCTACGAGCAGTACTTC	CASSKFRQGYEQYF
.	TRBJ1-2	TRBV19	TRBD1	TGTGCCACCCCACCCCGGGACAGGATTTATGGCTACACCTTC	CATPPRDRIYGYTF
.	TRBJ1-5	TRBV18	.	TGTGCCAGCTCAGCTCAGGGGAAGCAGCCCCAGCATTTT	CASSAQGKQPQHF
.	TRBJ1-1	TRBV5-4	TRBD1	TGTGCCAGCAGCCAGGACAGGCCTCCGAACACTGAAGCTTTCTTT	CASSQDRPPNTEAFF
once	TRBJ1-2	TRBV25-1	TRBD1	TGTGCCAGCAGTGCCTCCGGGACAGATGGCTACACCTTC	CASSASGTDGYTF
.	TRBJ1-2	TRBV18	.	TGTGCCAGCTCACCAACTGGAGCGGGAGAGCGGTATGGCTACACCTTC	CASSPTGAGERYGYTF
.	TRBJ2-1	TRBV4-2	.	TGTGCCAGCAGCCCAGGAGGAGCGGTTTACAATGAGCAGTTCTTC	CASSPGGAVYNEQFF
once	TRBJ1-1	TRBV5-5	TRBD1	TGTGCCAGCAGCTTAAGACAGGGGGCTGAAGCTTTCTTT	CASSLRQGAEAFF
.	TRBJ1-2	TRBV20-1	.	TGCAGTGCTTACAGGGACTATGGCTACACCTTC	CSAYRDYGYTF
.	TRBJ2-1	TRBV13	TRBD2	TGTGCCAGCAGTGCGGGGGGCCGGGGGAATGAGCAGTTCTTC	CASSAGGRGNEQFF
.	TRBJ2-1	TRBV7-6	.	TGTGCCAGCAGCCCGGGTAATATTGGTGAGCAGTTCTTC	CASSPGNIGEQFF
few	TRBJ1-1	TRBV25-1	.	TGTGCCAGCGAGTACGCTCTTCGCGTTAGTAAGAACACTGAAGCTTTCTTT	CASEYALRVSKNTEAFF
.	TRBJ1-1	TRBV6-5	TRBD1	TGTGCCAGCAGTTACGGGGGACAGCTCCGAGACGAAGCTTTCTTT	CASSYGGQLRDEAFF
.	TRBJ1-6	TRBV2	TRBD1	TGTGCCAGCTTAGGGACAGAAGGTGGTCGCTCACCCCTCCACTTT	CASLGTEGGRSPLHF
few	TRBJ1-4	TRBV4-2	TRBD1	TGTGCCAGCAGCCAAGATTCGGCGGGACAGGGGAATGAAAAACTGTTTTTT	CASSQDSAGQGNEKLFF
.	TRBJ1-1	TRBV10-1	.	TGCGCTAGCACCAGGACTCTGAACACTGAAGCTTTCTTT	CASTRTLNTEAFF
.	TRBJ1-3	TRBV3-1/TRBV3-2	.	TGTGCCAGCAGCCAAGCTGGAGTCAGGGGCTCTAAAGGAAACACCATATATTTT	CASSQAGVRGSKGNTIYF
.	TRBJ2-1	TRBV10-3	TRBD2	TGTGCCATCCGGAGTGGCGGGGGTGAAAATGAGCAGTTCTTC	CAIRSGGGENEQFF
.	TRBJ1-3	TRBV30	.	TGTGCCTGGAGTTCTTCCATCAGCACCATATATTTT	CAWSSSISTIYF
.	TRBJ1-6	TRBV19	.	TGTGCCTCCCGGAGACAGGAGGCCTATAATTCACCCCTCCACTTT	CASRRQEAYNSPLHF
.	TRBJ1-2	TRBV5-5	.	TGTGCCAGCAGCTTGGTCGGGGGAGTTCTCACCTTC	CASSLVGGVLTF
.	TRBJ1-4	TRBV9	.	TGTGCCAGCAGCGCCCGGGGAGGGAAGAATGAAAAACTGTTTTTT	CASSARGGKNEKLFF
.	TRBJ1-5	TRBV24-1	.	TGTGCCACCAGTGAGGGCAGTAGCAATCAGCCCCAGCATTTT	CATSEGSSNQPQHF
.	TRBJ1-4	TRBV15	.	TGTGCCACCAGCAGGAGAAAGAGGGAAAAACTGTTTTTT	CATSRRKREKLFF
.	TRBJ2-1	TRBV3-1/TRBV3-2	TRBD2	TGTGCCAGCAGCCAGGGACTAGCGGGGAGGAATGAGCAGTTCTTC	CASSQGLAGRNEQFF
.	TRBJ1-3	TRBV4-1	.	TGCGCCAGCAGCCAAGAGGGCAGGGGCTCTGGAAACACCATATATTTT	CASSQEGRGSGNTIYF
.	TRBJ1-1	TRBV5-6	.	TGTGCCAGCAGCCGGGTAGGGACACCCATGAACACTGAAGCTTTCTTT	CASSRVGTPMNTEAFF
.	TRBJ2-5	TRBV7-3	.	TGTGCCAGCAGCTTAAGGGGGCGGAGGCAAGAGACCCAGTACTTC	CASSLRGRRQETQYF
.	TRBJ1-1	TRBV5-5	.	TGTGCCAGCAGCTTCATGGCAGGGGTTATGAACACTGAAGCTTTCTTT	CASSFMAGVMNTEAFF
.	TRBJ2-1	TRBV5-1	TRBD1	TGCGCCAGCAGCTTGTCAGGGGGTCCCTACAATGAGCAGTTCTTC	CASSLSGGPYNEQFF
once	TRBJ1-1	TRBV7-2	.	TGTGCCAGCAGCTTAGCGATAGGGGCAGGGCTTGGGGAAGCTTTCTTT	CASSLAIGAGLGEAFF
once	TRBJ1-1	TRBV30	.	TGTGCCTTATACTCCACTGAAGCTTTCTTT	CALYSTEAFF
.	TRBJ1-2	TRBV4-1	.	TGCGCCAGCAGCCAAGGTATCTGGGGGGGCTATGGCTACACCTTC	CASSQGIWGGYGYTF
.	TRBJ1-6	TRBV14	.	TGTGCCAGCAGCCAAGATGTGGTGCAGGGTTGGAATTCACCCCTCCACTTT	CASSQDVVQGWNSPLHF
.	TRBJ2-1	TRBV3-1/TRBV3-2	.	TGTGCCAGCAGCCAAGAGCGGAGAGCCTACAATGAGCAGTTCTTC	CASSQERRAYNEQFF
.	TRBJ1-1	TRBV9	TRBD1	TGTGCCAGCAGCGCCTACAAAGGGACAGGTCTGGTGAACACTGAAGCTTTCTTT	CASSAYKGTGLVNTEAFF
.	TRBJ1-3	TRBV2	.	TGTGCCAGCAGTGAGTCCCCAGGGATCCTAATCGGAAACACCATATATTTT	CASSESPGILIGNTIYF
.	TRBJ2-1	TRBV5-1	TRBD1	TGCGCCAGCAGCGCCGGACAGGGCCCCTACAATGAGCAGTTCTTC	CASSAGQGPYNEQFF
.	TRBJ1-2	TRBV3-1/TRBV3-2	.	TGTGCCAGCAGCCCCCCACAGGTTCTTTATGGCTACACCTTC	CASSPPQVLYGYTF
many	TRBJ2-1	TRBV7-7	.	TGTGCTAGCAGCTTGGGGCGGACGATCTCCTACAATGAGCAGTTCTTC	CASSLGRTISYNEQFF
.	TRBJ1-6	TRBV27	.	TGTGCCAGCAGTCCGTGGACAGATTCACCCCTCCACTTT	CASSPWTDSPLHF
.	TRBJ1-2	TRBV28	TRBD1	TGTGCCAGCGCACCTCCGGGACAGGGGGCGAGCTATGGCTACACCTTC	CASAPPGQGASYGYTF
.	TRBJ2-3	TRBV7-3	TRBD2	TGTGCCAGCAGTAGCGGGGGACCCACAGATACGCAGTATTTT	CASSSGGPTDTQYF